Following are 8 T cell receptor beta chains from one sample sequenced in a study of blood T cell repertoires in COVID-19. Here immunoSEQ multiplex PCR was the method, and the copy in TCRdb shows in-frame clones only, minus some. Of 190,000 or so clones listed, more than 75% were seen once; the top ten hold 5.5% to 8%. The sequencing sample was made of peripheral blood. The receptor set was obtained from a man aged 55 to 70 who had recovered from COVID-19.

The chain couples TRBV9 to TRBJ2-2; TRBD2 aligns across 10 bases. Germline V gene sequence: CDR1 SGDLS, CDR2 YYNGEE. The ends lost 0 bases at V and 10 bases at J; junction bases unmatched: 9. The CDR3 extends over 16 amino acids. CDR3 DNA sequence: TGTGCCAGCAGCGTAGGCTCTAGCGGGAGAACGGCGGAGCTGTTTTTT. It is translated as CASSVGSSGRTAELFF.

The chain uses TRBV24-1 and TRBJ2-7; 8 nucleotides match TRBD1. The CDR3 runs to 14 residues. The V segment lost 7 bases and the J segment 1 base; nucleotides outside the gene matches: 5. Germline V lookup: CDR1 KGHDR, CDR2 SFDVKD. CDR3 nucleotides: TGTGCCACCAGCAGGGGGCGGTCATCCTACGAGCAGTACTTC. This codes for CATSRGRSSYEQYF.

The chain employs TRBV7-9 and TRBJ2-7; 12 bases align to TRBD2. V shed 5 bases, J shed 2 bases, and the junction held 7 bases outside the gene matches. This CDR3 is 16 amino acids long. The V gene's germline CDR1 is SEHNR and CDR2 FQNEAQ (reference sequence). The CDR3 coding sequence is TGTGCCAGCAGCCCCCGGACTAGCGGGGAGACCTACGAGCAGTACTTC. Its protein is CASSPRTSGETYEQYF.

This clone was seen just once. This chain links TRBV6-6 with TRBJ1-6; unclear D gene. This CDR3 has 13 residues. V was pared by 7 bases and J by 8 bases, with 12 bases between. CDR1 is MNHNY and CDR2 is SVGAGI in the germline V gene (reference sequence). Here the CDR3 reads CASKAPEDSPLHF. CDR3 bases: TGTGCCAGCAAAGCCCCCGAAGATTCACCCCTCCACTTT.

This clone was recorded only once. The rearrangement joins TRBV11-1 to TRBJ1-4, with TRBD1 matching 7 bases. Per the germline V gene, CDR1 is SGHAT and CDR2 is FQDESV (reference sequence). J was trimmed by 8 bases and V by 5 bases; bases with no gene match: 8. The length of the CDR3 is 14 residues. CDR3 sequence reads: CASSQPGQTEKLFF. CDR3 in DNA: TGTGCCAGCAGCCAACCGGGACAGACCGAAAAACTGTTTTTT.

On this clone: Other DNA sequences within the sample encode an identical CDR3. V gene TRBV5-1 combines with J gene TRBJ1-3; the D gene is possibly TRBD1 (5 bases). The CDR3 is 15 residues long. Trimming left V 2 bases short and J 0 bases short, with 9 bases between. CDR1 and CDR2 from the germline V gene are SGHRS and YFSETQ. CDR3 coding DNA: TGCGCCAGCAGCTTTACAGGAGACTCTGGAAACACCATATATTTT. Translating gives CASSFTGDSGNTIYF.

The V gene is TRBV3-1 (or the pseudogene TRBV3-2), the J gene TRBJ1-3; D not resolved. V lost 1 base to trimming and J lost 2 bases, with 6 bases between them. This CDR3 has 14 amino acids. Germline lookup yields CDR1 LGHDT and CDR2 YNNKEL (reference sequence). This chain's CDR3 is CASSQVATGNTIYF. In DNA, the CDR3 is TGTGCCAGCAGCCAAGTGGCCACTGGAAACACCATATATTTT.

The chain employs TRBV5-1 and TRBJ2-1, with TRBD2 matching 9 bases. The germline CDR1 and CDR2 sequences are SGHRS and YFSETQ. With 0 bases clipped from V and 8 bases from J, the junction kept 9 bases outside the gene matches. The CDR3 has 16 amino acids. The CDR3 here is CASSLEWLAGSDEQFF. The CDR3 bases are TGCGCCAGCAGCTTGGAATGGCTAGCGGGAAGCGATGAGCAGTTCTTC.